Here is one T cell receptor (beta chain) with its context. Its antigen is currently unknown. This CDR3 spans 17 amino acids. Unmatched junction bases numbered 9, after V lost 4 bases and J lost 5 bases. Per the germline V gene, CDR1 is LGHNA and CDR2 is YSLEER. Researchers made TCR cDNA using 5'RACE template switching, and this step added a universal primer site and UMIs. TCRdb analysed the 5' RACE reads with MiXCR anew, one entry per CDR3 protein. The sample lists a few hundred thousand distinct CDR3 sequences, about 19% seen once, with 15% to 20% in the top ten. The data derive from a study of T cells after yellow fever vaccination. Study details: Preparation of the low-cell-number fractions used SMART-Seq v4 Ultra Low Input. Study conclusions and caveats: Contamination by abundant bulk-population clonotypes could be present in FACS-sorted repertoires. Weaker in magnitude, the secondary response showed a faster peak on day 5 versus 15.

This sequence originates from a man younger than 35 who received the YFV17D yellow fever vaccine. The chain is built from TRBV4-3 and TRBJ2-2; 11 bases match TRBD1. Sequences were derived from PBMCs, sampled before the yellow fever booster vaccination. CDR3 loop: CASSRRTGGAGTGELFF. CDR3 nucleotide sequence: TGCGCCAGCAGCCGGAGGACAGGGGGCGCGGGGACCGGGGAGCTGTTTTTT.